This T cell receptor beta chain was found in a study of CD8+CD57+ T cells in acquired aplastic anemia. The sample holds a few counts of this clonotype. V lost 3 bases and J lost 7; bases outside the gene matches: 11. Germline V gene lookup returns CDR1 LNHNV and CDR2 YYDKDF (reference sequence). The CDR3 covers 15 residues. Researchers used genomic DNA as the template to profile TCR beta VDJ and CDR3. TCRdb reprocessed the reads with MiXCR, giving one entry per CDR3 protein. Of about 160,000 distinct CDR3 sequences in the sample, more than 45% were seen once. Sequenced patients had shown CD8+CD57+ cell expansion by flow cytometry. At blood sampling, none of the patients had yet received therapy.

Sequenced sample: sorted CD4+, CD8+, or CD8+CD57+ T cells (not recorded which) from PBMCs. The chain employs TRBV15 and TRBJ1-1; 7 positions match TRBD1. This receptor was obtained from a human donor with aplastic anemia. The CDR3 DNA reads as TGTGCCACCAGCAGGGGGACAGTAATACGGAGTGAAGCTTTCTTT. This codes for CATSRGTVIRSEAFF.